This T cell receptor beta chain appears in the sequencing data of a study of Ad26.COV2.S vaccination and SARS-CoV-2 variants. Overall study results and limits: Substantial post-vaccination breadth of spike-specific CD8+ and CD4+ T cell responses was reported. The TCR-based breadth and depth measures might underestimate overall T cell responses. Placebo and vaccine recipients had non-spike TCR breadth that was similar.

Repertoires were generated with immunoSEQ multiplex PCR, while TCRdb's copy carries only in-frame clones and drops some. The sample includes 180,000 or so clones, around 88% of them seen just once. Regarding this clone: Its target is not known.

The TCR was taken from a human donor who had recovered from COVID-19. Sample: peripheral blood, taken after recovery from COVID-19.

The CDR3 sequence: CASSLLAWKGAGELFF. The CDR3 region has the DNA TGTGCCAGCAGCTTGTTAGCGTGGAAGGGGGCCGGGGAGCTGTTTTTT. The genes are TRBV5-6 and TRBJ2-2; maybe TRBD1 (6 bases). Germline-derived CDR1 and CDR2 are SGHDT and YYEEEE. The V gene lost 1 base and the J gene lost 6 bases, with 16 bases spanning the gap. The CDR3 totals 16 residues.